The rows below give T cell receptor beta chains drawn from one sample of a study of T cells after yellow fever vaccination. In TCRdb, the 5' RACE reads were re-called with MiXCR into one record per CDR3 protein. The data hold nearly 350,000 distinct CDR3 sequences, with around 8.1% observed a single time. Sequences were derived from PBMCs, sampled roughly 46 days after the first yellow fever vaccination. The receptors originated from a man aged 18 to 29 who received the YFV17D yellow fever vaccine. Each CDR3 is given with its conserved first and last residue. The D gene is left open where the match is weak. Not every row has a clone size; where given, it reads once, few, many or a size class.

D gene	clone size	V gene	J gene	CDR3 DNA	CDR3 protein
.	.	TRBV12-3/TRBV12-4	TRBJ2-3	TGTGCCATCTGTTTATCTCGTTGGAGGGCAGACTTCGCAGATACGCAGTATTTT	CAICLSRWRADFADTQYF
TRBD1	medium-sized	TRBV11-2	TRBJ1-2	TGTGCCAGCAGCCCTGGACAGGACTATGGCTACACCTTC	CASSPGQDYGYTF
TRBD2	.	TRBV20-1	TRBJ2-1	TGCAGTGCTAGTTGGGACTACTCCTACTATGAGCAGTTCTTC	CSASWDYSYYEQFF
.	.	TRBV5-1	TRBJ2-3	TGCGCCAGCACTACCATCCCCACAGATACGCAGTATTTT	CASTTIPTDTQYF
TRBD1	.	TRBV4-3	TRBJ2-2	TGCGCCAGCAGCCCCAACAGGGGAAGTTTAACCGGGGAGCTGTTTTTT	CASSPNRGSLTGELFF
.	few	TRBV11-2	TRBJ2-5	TGTGCCAGCAGCTTAGATCGGCCAGCTGCCTCAACAGAGACCCAGTACTTC	CASSLDRPAASTETQYF
TRBD2	few	TRBV18	TRBJ2-7	TGTGCCAGCTCACCAGGGAGGGGTCCCCCCTACGAGCAGTACTTC	CASSPGRGPPYEQYF
.	few	TRBV19	TRBJ2-3	TGTGCCAGTAGCCAGAACATAGATACGCAGTATTTT	CASSQNIDTQYF
.	.	TRBV7-8	TRBJ2-2	TGTGCCAGCGGGTCCAGTTTAGGGGCCGGGGAGCTGTTTTTT	CASGSSLGAGELFF
TRBD1	.	TRBV3-1	TRBJ2-4	TGTGCCAGCAGCCAGCAGGGGGCGAGAGACATTCAGTACTTC	CASSQQGARDIQYF
TRBD1	few	TRBV20-1	TRBJ1-5	TGCAGTGCTAGTCCAGGGGGATATAGCAATCAGCCCCAGCATTTT	CSASPGGYSNQPQHF
.	many	TRBV11-2	TRBJ2-1	TGTGCCAGCAGCTTAGAGGTTGGGTCCGATGAGCAGTTCTTC	CASSLEVGSDEQFF
.	.	TRBV12-3/TRBV12-4	TRBJ1-1	TGTGCCAGCAGTTCTGGGGGGCCGGCGAGCACTGAAGCTTTCTTT	CASSSGGPASTEAFF
.	.	TRBV7-2	TRBJ1-1	TGTGCCAGCAGCATACCGACAGAGAACACTGAAGCTTTCTTT	CASSIPTENTEAFF
.	.	TRBV6-2/TRBV6-3	TRBJ1-2	TGTGCCAGTCTCCAGATCAACTATGGCTACACCTTC	CASLQINYGYTF
TRBD1	.	TRBV10-3	TRBJ2-3	TGTGCCATCAGATCGGGACAGGGGAGTCTTAATTCAGATACGCAGTATTTT	CAIRSGQGSLNSDTQYF
.	.	TRBV20-1	TRBJ1-2	TGCAGTGCGAGGACCGGGACGGCTAACTATGGCTACACCTTC	CSARTGTANYGYTF
.	few	TRBV5-8	TRBJ2-7	TGTGCCAGCAGCTTTAGCACAGCTTTAGACGAGCAGTACTTC	CASSFSTALDEQYF
.	.	TRBV5-4	TRBJ1-2	TGTGCCAGCAGCTTGCAATATCAGGGCTACACCTTC	CASSLQYQGYTF
.	many	TRBV11-1	TRBJ2-1	TGTGCCAGCAGCTTAGTACTAGCAGGGGATGAGCAGTTCTTC	CASSLVLAGDEQFF
.	few	TRBV7-9	TRBJ1-4	TGTGCCAGCAGCCTAGCCGCCGGGGGAAAACTGTTTTTT	CASSLAAGGKLFF
.	many	TRBV6-5	TRBJ2-3	TGTGCCAGCAGTTTCAGGGGATCTAGCACAGATACGCAGTATTTT	CASSFRGSSTDTQYF
.	few	TRBV20-1	TRBJ2-3	TGCAGTAAGAGGGGTCTGCAAGATCCTTCAGATACGCAGTATTTT	CSKRGLQDPSDTQYF
.	few	TRBV7-2	TRBJ1-2	TGTGCCAGCAGCTTCGTTGGGGTTGGGTATGGCTACACCTTC	CASSFVGVGYGYTF
TRBD1	few	TRBV7-2	TRBJ2-2	TGTGCCAGCAGCTATGACAGGGGCGCGGGGGAGCTGTTTTTT	CASSYDRGAGELFF
.	.	TRBV18	TRBJ2-1	TGTGCCAGCTCAATCGCCGGCAATGAGCAGTTCTTC	CASSIAGNEQFF
.	.	TRBV6-2/TRBV6-3	TRBJ2-1	TGTGCCAGCACCCCATATCCCGAGAATGAGCAGTTCTTC	CASTPYPENEQFF
.	.	TRBV19	TRBJ1-2	TGTGCCAGTAGTTTCCGGCGCTATGGCTACACCTTC	CASSFRRYGYTF
.	.	TRBV20-1	TRBJ1-5	TGCAGTGCTAGAGAAACGTGGGGTCAGCCCCAGCATTTT	CSARETWGQPQHF
TRBD1	few	TRBV7-2	TRBJ1-1	TGTGCCAGCAGCTTAGTAGACAGGGATCACAAAGCTTTCTTT	CASSLVDRDHKAFF
TRBD1	few	TRBV7-9	TRBJ2-5	TGTGCCAGCACTATCATCCGGGGGACAGGCCATCAAGAGACCCAGTACTTC	CASTIIRGTGHQETQYF
.	.	TRBV13	TRBJ1-6	TGTGCCAGCAGCTTAGGAGGAGGACAAAATTCACCCCTCCACTTT	CASSLGGGQNSPLHF
TRBD2	.	TRBV7-9	TRBJ2-5	TGTGCCAGCAGCTTAGCGACCGGGACTAGTGAGACCCAGTACTTC	CASSLATGTSETQYF
.	few	TRBV19	TRBJ2-1	TGTGCCAGTAGTGACCCGCGAGGTCAATCTACAGATGAGCAGTTCTTC	CASSDPRGQSTDEQFF
.	.	TRBV20-1	TRBJ2-7	TGCAGTGCCGCCCTGCGGGTCAACCACGAGCAGTACTTC	CSAALRVNHEQYF
.	few	TRBV5-5	TRBJ2-1	TGTGCCAGCAGCTTGTCCGGGGGGCTCCGGGAGCAGTTCTTC	CASSLSGGLREQFF
TRBD2	few	TRBV7-9	TRBJ2-3	TGTGCCAGCAGCTTTACTGCGGGGGGCTACACAGATACGCAGTATTTT	CASSFTAGGYTDTQYF
.	.	TRBV7-9	TRBJ1-1	TGTGGCAGCAGCTTCGGGGCGAACACTGAAGCTTTCTTT	CGSSFGANTEAFF
.	few	TRBV6-5	TRBJ2-1	TGTGCCAGCAGTTACTCGATAGGGTCGTACAATGAGCAGTTCTTC	CASSYSIGSYNEQFF
.	many	TRBV7-9	TRBJ2-3	TGTGCCAGCAGCTTAACGGGATCTAGCACAGATACGCAGTATTTT	CASSLTGSSTDTQYF
.	few	TRBV18	TRBJ1-1	TGTGCCAGCTCACCCCGGTGGGGGGAGCTGAACACTGAAGCTTTCTTT	CASSPRWGELNTEAFF
.	.	TRBV9	TRBJ1-1	TGTGGCAGCAGCGTAGGGAGGACACGGGACTCCACCCATGAAGCTTTCTTT	CGSSVGRTRDSTHEAFF
TRBD1	.	TRBV5-5	TRBJ1-5	TGTGCCAGCAGGCCGGGACAGCCTCGCAATCAGCCCCAGCATTTT	CASRPGQPRNQPQHF
.	.	TRBV2	TRBJ1-1	TGTGCCAGCAGTCCTTTCGACAGGAACACTGAAGCTTTCTTT	CASSPFDRNTEAFF
TRBD1	many	TRBV7-7	TRBJ2-3	TGTGCTAGCAGCCCTCGAACAGGGGCGACAGATACGCAGTATTTT	CASSPRTGATDTQYF
.	.	TRBV19	TRBJ2-7	TGTGCCAGTAGTATCGCCTCTAAGGGCGGCGACGAGCAGTACTTC	CASSIASKGGDEQYF
.	.	TRBV29-1	TRBJ2-5	TGCAGCGTAGCCACAGGGTTCGCAGAGACCCAGTACTTC	CSVATGFAETQYF
TRBD1	.	TRBV7-9	TRBJ1-1	TGTGCCAGCAGTTATACAGGGGGTCGCACTGAAGCTTTCTTT	CASSYTGGRTEAFF
TRBD1	.	TRBV29-1	TRBJ1-2	TGCAGCGTTGTTTCAAAGTCGACAGGGATCTATGGCTACACCTTC	CSVVSKSTGIYGYTF
.	few	TRBV15	TRBJ1-6	TGTGCCACCAGCAGAGATAAGGGGAATTATAATTCACCCCTCCACTTT	CATSRDKGNYNSPLHF
.	few	TRBV20-1	TRBJ2-1	TGCAGTGCTAGTCGGAGCCACAATGAGCAGTTCTTC	CSASRSHNEQFF
TRBD2	many	TRBV5-1	TRBJ2-2	TGCGCCAGCAGCCCGAGCGGGACGAACACCGGGGAGCTGTTTTTT	CASSPSGTNTGELFF
.	few	TRBV12-3/TRBV12-4	TRBJ2-6	TGTGCCAGCAGCCCCTTGTCTGGGGCCAACGTCCTGACTTTC	CASSPLSGANVLTF
.	many	TRBV5-4	TRBJ2-7	TGTGCCAGCAGCTTTGGCAGGGGGAGGTACGAGCAGTACTTC	CASSFGRGRYEQYF
.	few	TRBV5-1	TRBJ1-1	TGCGCCAGCAGCCGCGTAGAAGAGGGAGACGGGGCGAACACTGAAGCTTTCTTT	CASSRVEEGDGANTEAFF